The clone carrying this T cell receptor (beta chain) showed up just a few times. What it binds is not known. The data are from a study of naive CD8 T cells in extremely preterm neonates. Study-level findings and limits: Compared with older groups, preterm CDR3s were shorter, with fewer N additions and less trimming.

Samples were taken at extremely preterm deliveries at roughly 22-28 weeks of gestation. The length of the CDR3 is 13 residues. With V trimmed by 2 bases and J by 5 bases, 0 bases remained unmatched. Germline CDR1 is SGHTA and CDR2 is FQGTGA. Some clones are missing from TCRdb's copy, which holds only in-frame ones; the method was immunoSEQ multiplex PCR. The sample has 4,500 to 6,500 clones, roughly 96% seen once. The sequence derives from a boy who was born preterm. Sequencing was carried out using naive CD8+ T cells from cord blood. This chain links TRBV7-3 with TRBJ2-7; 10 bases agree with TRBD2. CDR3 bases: TGTGCCAGCAGCTTACTAGCGGGAGACGAGCAGTACTTC. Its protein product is CASSLLAGDEQYF.